This T cell receptor (beta chain) was documented in a study of blood T cell repertoires in COVID-19. Study as a whole: The samples span acute and convalescent COVID-19 from the United States, Italy and Spain. PBMCs, B-cell-depleted T cells, or T cells were the source of the cDNA or gDNA that made up the material.

The table came from immunoSEQ multiplex PCR; TCRdb's copy has only in-frame clones and leaves some out. The sample includes approximately 260,000 clones, nearly 90% seen only once; the top ten take roughly 1.9%. CDR1 and CDR2 from the germline V gene are SGHRS and YFSETQ. The ends were cut back, 1 base at V and 3 bases at J, with 7 bases in the middle. The CDR3 has 13 amino acids. Enrollees, roughly 18 to 89 years old, lived in fewer than 25 US areas. Clinical histories supplied by participants themselves formed the basis of cohort assignment. The receptor comes from a woman aged 60-75 years who had recovered from COVID-19. The sequencing input was PBMCs or T cells enriched from blood (not recorded which). The V and J genes are TRBV5-1 and TRBJ1-1; possible D gene TRBD1, 6 bases. CDR3 amino acids: CASSLSGDTEAFF. In nucleotides, the CDR3 is TGCGCCAGCAGCTTGTCAGGGGACACTGAAGCTTTCTTT.